This T cell receptor (beta chain) comes out of a study of T cell changes during pregnancy in multiple sclerosis. Germline V gene data show CDR1 as KGHSH and CDR2 as LQKENI. V lost 3 bases and J lost 9; bases outside the gene matches: 10. The CDR3 is 14 residues long. Sequencing was performed with immunoSEQ multiplex PCR; in TCRdb, only in-frame clones are kept and a portion is missing. The sample lists around 78,000 clones; 85% to 95% were seen once. The sample here was peripheral blood, taken in the second trimester of pregnancy. The chain is built from TRBV18 and TRBJ2-5, with 7 bases matching TRBD1. The sequence derives from a female donor with multiple sclerosis, enrolled in a pregnancy study. DNA for the CDR3: TGTGCCAGCTCACCCCCGAGCCCTCAGGGGGCCCAGTACTTC. Its translation: CASSPPSPQGAQYF.